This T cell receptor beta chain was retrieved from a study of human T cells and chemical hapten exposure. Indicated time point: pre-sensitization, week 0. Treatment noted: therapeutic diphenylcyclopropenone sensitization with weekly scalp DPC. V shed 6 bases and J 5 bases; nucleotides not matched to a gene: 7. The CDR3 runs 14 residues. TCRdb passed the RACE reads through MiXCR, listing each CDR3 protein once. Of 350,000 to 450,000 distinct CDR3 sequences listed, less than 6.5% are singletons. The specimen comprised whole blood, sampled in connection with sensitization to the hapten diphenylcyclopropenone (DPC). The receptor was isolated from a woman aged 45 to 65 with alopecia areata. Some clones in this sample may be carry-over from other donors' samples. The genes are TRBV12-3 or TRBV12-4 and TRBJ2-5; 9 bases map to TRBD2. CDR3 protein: CASSSAGGPETQYF. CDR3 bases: TGTGCCAGCAGCTCCGCGGGGGGGCCCGAGACCCAGTACTTC.